This T cell receptor (beta chain) was identified in a study of T cells in Graves' hyperthyroidism and ophthalmopathy. The TCR beta CDR3 regions underwent amplification using RNA transcripts as the source. With the HTBI primer set, the TCR CDR3 went through a first round of RT-PCR. Via MiXCR, TCRdb re-called the multiplex PCR reads, giving one row per CDR3 protein. The profile shows about 540,000 distinct CDR3 sequences, about 45% of them singletons. The hyperthyroidism patients had all been newly diagnosed, and their disease duration was under 2 months. Their ages ranged from 18 to 65 years. This clonotype was seen at least ten times. Germline CDR1 MNHNY, CDR2 SVGAGI (reference sequence). V was shortened by 2 bases and J by 3 bases, with 2 bases between the two germline ends. This CDR3 is 12 amino acids long.

The sequenced sample consisted of peripheral blood or thyroid tissue (not recorded which). This rearrangement joins TRBV6-6 to TRBJ1-5; D gene unclear. This TCR derives from a woman aged 18-35 years with Graves' hyperthyroidism. As DNA, the CDR3 is TGTGCCAGCAGTTACGCCAATCAGCCCCAGCATTTT. It yields the protein CASSYANQPQHF.